This T cell receptor (beta chain) was recorded in a study of read filtering for tumor transcriptome and immune sequencing. Across the study: Revised staging placed 8 or 9 patients in R-ISS I, approximately 16 in II, 7 in III. Findings and caveats of the study: Roughly 82% of IR-seq clonotypes had a single read, yet these held around 3.5% of reads. The sorted CD138-negative fraction was a mixed bone marrow immune population, not purified T cells.

This clonotype was seen many times. The antigen remains undetermined. The germline gives CDR1 DFQATT, CDR2 SNEGSKA (reference sequence). The CDR3 has 15 residues. J was trimmed by 4 bases and V by 4 bases; bases with no gene match: 12. This library used roughly 370 ng RNA and molecular barcoded adaptors spanning alpha/delta and beta/gamma chains. One entry per CDR3 protein results from TCRdb running MiXCR on the reads. The table lists nearly 60,000 distinct CDR3 sequences, 10% to 15% of them singletons, with 16% in the top ten. Sampling of bone marrow took place during active disease in every patient. This chain connects TRBV20-1 to TRBJ2-5, with TRBD1 identical over 7 bases. The sequenced sample consisted of a population of CD138-negative cells sorted from bone marrow. This receptor was taken from a donor aged 40 or over with multiple myeloma. CDR3 DNA sequence: TGCAGTGCTATGACAGGGTGGGATTTAGGAGAGACCCAGTACTTC. Amino acid sequence: CSAMTGWDLGETQYF.